This entry lists 22 T cell receptor beta chains sequenced from one sample in a study of OX40 agonist ivuxolimab in advanced cancers. Assay: immunoSEQ multiplex PCR; the TCRdb copy retains only in-frame clones and omits some. Here the sample spans around 62,000 clones, approximately 83% being singletons. Material: CD4+ or CD8+ T cells sorted from blood, obtained in a trial of the OX40 agonist ivuxolimab. The origin of the receptors is an adult with an advanced solid tumor such as melanoma, head and neck, liver or kidney cancer.

The DNA for the CDR3 is TGTGCCAGCAGCCCGGGGACTCCGCAGGAGACCCAGTACTTC. This codes for CASSPGTPQETQYF. The chain recombines TRBV7-9 with TRBJ2-5, with TRBD2 as a possible D gene (6 bases). Trimming removed 5 bases at V and 5 bases at J, with 15 bases between. CDR3 length: 14 residues. From germline, CDR1 is SEHNR and CDR2 FQNEAQ (reference sequence).

V is TRBV7-2 and J is TRBJ2-7; possibly TRBD1 for D (6 bases). Germline CDR1 SGHTA, CDR2 FQGNSA. CDR3 length: 16 amino acids. The V end lost 1 base, the J end lost 0 bases, and 13 bases lay between the germline ends. CDR3 protein: CASSLVAGEYSYEQYF. For the CDR3, the DNA is TGTGCCAGCAGCTTAGTTGCAGGGGAATACTCCTACGAGCAGTACTTC.

The chain uses TRBV27 and TRBJ2-4; 11 bases agree with TRBD2. CDR1 is MNHEY, CDR2 SMNVEV, per germline (reference sequence). The CDR3 sequence is 20 residues long. The junction had 15 bases not matched to a gene; V was cut back by 5 bases and J by 0 bases. As DNA, the CDR3 is TGTGCCAGCAGTCCCACAACCCTACTAGCGGGGGAGATAGCCAAAAACATTCAGTACTTC. Residues: CASSPTTLLAGEIAKNIQYF.

This clone was picked up a small number of times. The CDR3 loop reads CASSLAGQQETQYF. The CDR3 bases are TGCGCCAGCAGCTTGGCCGGACAGCAAGAGACCCAGTACTTC. This chain uses TRBV5-1 with TRBJ2-5, with D perhaps TRBD1 (6 bases). From germline, CDR1 is SGHRS and CDR2 YFSETQ. Trimming pared 0 bases from V and 2 bases from J, leaving 8 bases between. This CDR3 region has 14 residues.

The V gene is TRBV20-1, the J gene TRBJ2-5; D not resolved. Trimming shortened V by 5 bases and J by 1 base, and 2 bases separated the two germline ends. This CDR3 comprises 10 residues. Germline V gives CDR1 DFQATT, CDR2 SNEGSKA (reference sequence). The CDR3 coding sequence is TGCAGTGCTGTCCAAGAGACCCAGTACTTC. Protein sequence: CSAVQETQYF.

V and J are TRBV19 and TRBJ1-5; 8 positions match TRBD1. This CDR3 region has 18 residues. CDR1 is LNHDA and CDR2 is SQIVND in the germline V gene (reference sequence). Germline trimming cut 7 bases from V and 0 bases from J; bases unmatched to any gene: 14. Written as DNA, the CDR3 is TGTGCCAGTATCGCCGGGACAGGTTTATTTTATAGCAATCAGCCCCAGCATTTT. Its protein is CASIAGTGLFYSNQPQHF.

This clone was detected once. The rearrangement links TRBV11-2 to TRBJ1-4, with D unclear. From germline, CDR1 is SGHAT and CDR2 FQNNGV. The CDR3 is 16 residues long. With 1 base removed from V and 6 bases from J, the gap between germline ends came to 15 bases. The CDR3 DNA follows: TGTGCCAGCAGCTTAGGGGCAGGCCGGACCCATGAAAAACTGTTTTTT. Protein: CASSLGAGRTHEKLFF. The full variable domain, rest sourced from reference TRBV11-2 and TRBJ1-4, is EAGVAQSPRYKIIEKRQSVAFWCNPISGHATLYWYQQILGQGPKLLIQFQNNGVVDDSQLPKDRFSAERLKGVDSTLKIQPAKLEDSAVYLCASSLGAGRTHEKLFFGSGTQLSVL.

The chain combines TRBV19 with TRBJ2-3, with D maybe TRBD1 (6 bases). This CDR3 comprises 13 residues. Germline V gene sequence: CDR1 LNHDA, CDR2 SQIVND (reference sequence). The V end lost 5 bases, the J end lost 5 bases, and 11 bases lay between the germline ends. CDR3 loop: CASSPTGIDTQYF. CDR3 nucleotide sequence: TGTGCCAGTAGTCCAACAGGGATAGATACGCAGTATTTT.

J is TRBJ2-5 and V is TRBV4-3; 14 nucleotides match TRBD2. Germline V gene sequence: CDR1 LGHNA, CDR2 YSLEER. The J segment lost 7 bases and the V segment lost 2 bases, leaving 6 bases of the junction unmatched. This CDR3 region has 16 residues. Written as DNA, the CDR3 is TGCGCCAGCAGCCAACAGACTAGCGGGGGGGGTAGGACCCAGTACTTC. Its protein product is CASSQQTSGGGRTQYF.

The chain employs TRBV4-1 and TRBJ1-5; the D is unclear. This CDR3 comprises 16 residues. Trimming shortened V by 0 bases and J by 1 base, and 10 bases separated the two germline ends. Looked up from germline, CDR1 is MGHRA and CDR2 is YSYEKL. For the CDR3, the DNA is TGCGCCAGCAGCCAAGAATTGTCAGGCAGCAATCAGCCCCAGCATTTT. This codes for CASSQELSGSNQPQHF.

This clone was detected only a few times. This chain joins TRBV5-8 and TRBJ1-6; D uncertain. The CDR3 is made up of 15 amino acids. V shed 4 bases and J shed 9 bases, with 17 bases lying between them. CDR1 and CDR2 from the germline V gene are SGHTS and YDEGEE. DNA of the CDR3: TGTGCCAGCAGCCCCGACCAGGCACCCCTTTCACCCCTCCACTTT. It is translated as CASSPDQAPLSPLHF.

In this sample, this clone turned up a few times. In DNA, the CDR3 is TGTGCCAGCAGCCCTATCCGTAGCGGGGAGCAGTTCTTC. Translated, it gives CASSPIRSGEQFF. The genes are TRBV4-2 and TRBJ2-1; 7 positions match TRBD2. This CDR3 has 13 residues. The germline V gene has CDR1 LGHNA and CDR2 YNFKEQ. V dropped 4 bases and J dropped 10; count of bases not matched to a gene: 7.

This clone was detected only once. The chain employs TRBV19 and TRBJ2-3; unclear D gene. V dropped 3 bases and J dropped 0 bases, with 7 bases sitting between them. Germline CDR1 and CDR2: LNHDA and SQIVND (reference sequence). The CDR3 extends over 14 amino acids. CDR3 protein: CASSIAPSTDTQYF. DNA for the CDR3: TGTGCCAGTAGTATTGCCCCTAGCACAGATACGCAGTATTTT. The whole variable domain, filled in from reference TRBV19 and TRBJ2-3, reads DGGITQSPKYLFRKEGQNVTLSCEQNLNHDAMYWYRQDPGQGLRLIYYSQIVNDFQKGDIAEGYSVSREKKESFPLTVTSAQKNPTAFYLCASSIAPSTDTQYFGPGTRLTVL.

The chain joins TRBV9 to TRBJ1-2; the match to TRBD1 covers 10 bases. Germline V gives CDR1 SGDLS, CDR2 YYNGEE. Losses at the gene ends were 6 bases for V and 6 bases for J; bases not matched to a gene: 8. The CDR3 length is 14 residues. CDR3 DNA sequence: TGTGCCAGCACCCTAGGGGGACAGGGGAATGGCTACACCTTC. Protein product: CASTLGGQGNGYTF.

V is TRBV10-3 and J is TRBJ1-4, with a possible D match to TRBD1 (5 bases). CDR1 and CDR2 (germline): ENHRY, SYGVKD. This CDR3 contains 15 residues. V shed 1 base and J shed 8 bases, with 14 bases lying between them. CDR3: CAISEFSGALEKLFF. CDR3 nucleotide sequence: TGTGCCATCAGTGAGTTCTCCGGGGCTTTGGAAAAACTGTTTTTT.

This chain connects TRBV19 to TRBJ1-4, with TRBD1 matching over 11 bases. The CDR3 runs to 15 residues. CDR1 is LNHDA and CDR2 is SQIVND in the germline V gene (reference sequence). Trimming cost V 5 bases and J 8 bases; bases outside gene matches: 7. CDR3 sequence (DNA): TGTGCCAGTAGTTCAACCGGGACAGGGGGAGAAAAACTGTTTTTT. Encoded protein: CASSSTGTGGEKLFF. Full variable domain (remainder filled in from reference TRBV19 and TRBJ1-4): DGGITQSPKYLFRKEGQNVTLSCEQNLNHDAMYWYRQDPGQGLRLIYYSQIVNDFQKGDIAEGYSVSREKKESFPLTVTSAQKNPTAFYLCASSSTGTGGEKLFFGSGTQLSVL.

The chain links TRBV6-1 to TRBJ1-2; D gene ambiguous. Germline V gene data show CDR1 as MNHNS and CDR2 as SASEGT. This CDR3 has 15 residues. Trimming removed 3 bases at V and 2 bases at J, with 13 bases between. CDR3 in amino acids: CASSEGWGMNYGYTF. The CDR3 nucleotides read TGTGCCAGCAGTGAGGGGTGGGGTATGAACTATGGCTACACCTTC.

The gene calls are TRBV7-6 and TRBJ2-2, with TRBD1 matching over 9 bases. The CDR3 runs 15 residues. Germline CDR1 reads SGHVS; CDR2 reads FNYEAQ. The V and J ends lost 4 bases and 4 bases, in that order; junction bases with no gene match: 4. The CDR3 protein is CASSYRGRGTGELFF. CDR3 sequence (DNA): TGTGCCAGCAGCTACAGGGGGCGAGGCACCGGGGAGCTGTTTTTT. The full variable domain, in which reference TRBV7-6 and TRBJ2-2 provide the parts outside the CDR3, is GAGVSQSPRYKVTKRGQDVALRCDPISGHVSLYWYRQALGQGPEFLTYFNYEAQQDKSGLPNDRFSAERPEGSISTLTIQRTEQRDSAMYRCASSYRGRGTGELFFGEGSRLTVL.

V and J are TRBV6-5 and TRBJ1-1; no definite D call. V shed 7 bases and J shed 0 bases, with 12 bases lying between them. Germline loops: CDR1 MNHEY, CDR2 SVGAGI. There are 14 residues in the CDR3. The CDR3 sequence: CASNRAPLNTEAFF. CDR3 nucleotide sequence: TGTGCCAGCAATCGGGCCCCTTTGAACACTGAAGCTTTCTTT.

This chain uses TRBV15 with TRBJ1-3, with D maybe TRBD1 (5 bases). Germline loops: CDR1 LNHNV, CDR2 YYDKDF (reference sequence). Trimming left V 3 bases short and J 1 base short, with 10 bases between. The CDR3 sequence is 15 residues long. CDR3 sequence: CATSSYKGSGNTIYF. The DNA for the CDR3 is TGTGCCACCAGCAGCTATAAGGGGTCTGGAAACACCATATATTTT.

V usage is TRBV5-1 and J usage is TRBJ2-7, with D hard to call. Trimming stripped 3 bases from V and 3 bases from J, with 4 bases between. In germline, CDR1 is SGHRS, CDR2 YFSETQ. The CDR3 has 11 residues. CDR3 bases: TGCGCCAGCAGCTCGAACTACGAGCAGTACTTC. Its translation: CASSSNYEQYF.

The table lists this clone with a count of one. The chain has TRBV11-2 and TRBJ1-4; D is uncertain. V was cut by 1 base and J by 2 bases, with 8 bases left in between. Looked up from germline, CDR1 is SGHAT and CDR2 is FQNNGV. The CDR3 covers 15 residues. This CDR3 reads CASSLGRITNEKLFF. CDR3 nucleotide sequence: TGTGCCAGCAGCTTAGGTCGGATTACTAATGAAAAACTGTTTTTT.